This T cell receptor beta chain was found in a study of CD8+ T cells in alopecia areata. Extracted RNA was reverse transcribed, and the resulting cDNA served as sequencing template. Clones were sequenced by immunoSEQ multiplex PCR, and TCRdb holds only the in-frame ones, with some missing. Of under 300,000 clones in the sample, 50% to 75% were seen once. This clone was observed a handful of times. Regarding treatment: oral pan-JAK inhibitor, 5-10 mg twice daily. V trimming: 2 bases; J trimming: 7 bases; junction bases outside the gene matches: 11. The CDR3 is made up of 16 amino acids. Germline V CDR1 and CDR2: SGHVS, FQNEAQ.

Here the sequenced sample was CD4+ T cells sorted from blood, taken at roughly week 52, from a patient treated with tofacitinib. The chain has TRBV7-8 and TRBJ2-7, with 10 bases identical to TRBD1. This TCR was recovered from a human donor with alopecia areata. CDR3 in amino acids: CASSLRWTGGTREQYF. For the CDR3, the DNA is TGTGCCAGCAGCTTAAGGTGGACAGGGGGAACTCGGGAGCAGTACTTC. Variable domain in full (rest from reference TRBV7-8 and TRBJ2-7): GAGVSQSPRYKVAKRGQDVALRCDPISGHVSLFWYQQALGQGPEFLTYFQNEAQLDKSGLPSDRFFAERPEGSVSTLKIQRTQQEDSAVYLCASSLRWTGGTREQYFGPGTRLTVT.